This T cell receptor beta chain was recovered during a study of blood T cell repertoires in COVID-19. The CDR3 totals 13 residues. With 0 bases removed from V and 8 bases from J, the gap between germline ends came to 11 bases. CDR1 is SGHDT and CDR2 is YYEEEE in the germline V gene. Everyone who took part was 18 to 89 years old, and they came from over 20 US areas. The table came from immunoSEQ multiplex PCR; TCRdb's copy has only in-frame clones and leaves some out. Among about 170,000 clones listed, approximately 87% were seen once. The origin of this receptor is a woman between 50 and 59 years old who had recovered from COVID-19. Sequencing used PBMCs or T cells enriched from blood (not recorded which). This chain links TRBV5-6 with TRBJ1-1; no reliable D call. The CDR3 sequence is CASSLAEAFEAFF. CDR3 coding DNA: TGTGCCAGCAGCTTGGCAGAGGCCTTCGAAGCTTTCTTT.